This T cell receptor beta chain was sequenced during a study of cytomegalovirus exposure and HLA in healthy donors (dated by TCRdb to about 2017). Looking at the study overall: According to a later analysis, one platform produced both the 120 validation repertoires and the 720 or so repertoires of the first cohort. In addition to the first cohort of roughly 670 subjects, a separate validation cohort of under 150 different subjects was used. High-throughput TCR immunosequencing, statistical association of individual TCRs with disease status, and machine learning were combined to predict cytomegalovirus infection status. The aim of the study was to test whether cataloging public T cell receptors could identify signatures of past pathogen exposure. Broad study findings and their caveats: A few of the identified cytomegalovirus-associated TCR beta chains were confirmed in vitro to be specific for cytomegalovirus antigens. The study gave a list of over 150 TCR beta chains associated with cytomegalovirus. Across donors, most TCR sequences were observed very rarely, whereas some public TCRs were present in many individuals. A later analysis had no HLA typing for the validation cohort, so co-occurrence there was scored across all 110 or so repertoires. Cytomegalovirus status was reported to be diagnosed by the classifier with high specificity and sensitivity in both the original and validation cohorts. Subsequent analysis determined that TCRs grouped into clusters in the first cohort also showed a tendency toward co-occurrence across the roughly 110 validation repertoires, and approximately 93% of cluster scores exceeded 0. The authors suggested that the approach could potentially be extended to other disease states and immunological phenotypes.

Library method: the immunoSEQ multiplex PCR assay. The published analysis was carried out like this. To diagnose cytomegalovirus status from the catalog of TCR beta chain sequences, a statistical classification framework was built. TCRdb limited this immuneACCESS table to in-frame rearrangements with V and J called. A share of clones is missing; checked studies link under half to unresolved V genes, and the rest is unexplained. That table furnishes V, J and clone size, whereas the DNA furnished D and trimming. The sample data list about 130,000 clones, and around 86% of these were observed just once. The ten largest clones capture roughly 2% of the sample. The donors belonged to the validation cohort of around 130 subjects, which was separate from the 666-subject first cohort. Trimming takes 8 bases from V and 1 base from J, and the germline ends sit 8 bases apart. Reading from cysteine to phenylalanine, the CDR3 counts 11 amino acids. Only CDR3 DNA is held: 33 bases, read in frame from base 1. The germline V gene supplies CDR1 SQVTM and CDR2 ANQGSEA.

A note on this clone: This clone's antigen is unknown. No much larger clone exists at a distance of one base, and base qualities are not known.

The sample consisted of PBMCs. The source of this sequence is a woman aged 18-29 years in good health and CMV-seronegative. The sequence links TRBV29-1 to TRBJ1-2; the D gene identity is not certain. This receptor has the CDR3 CSTPVNYGYTF. The sequenced DNA is TGCAGCACCCCAGTTAACTATGGCTACACCTTC.